This is a list of T cell receptor beta chains from one sample in a study of OX40 agonist ivuxolimab in advanced cancers. The table came from immunoSEQ multiplex PCR; TCRdb's copy has only in-frame clones and leaves some out. The sample has fewer than 65,000 clones, 70% to 85% seen once. Source: CD4+ or CD8+ T cells sorted from blood, taken in a trial of the OX40 agonist ivuxolimab. These receptors all stem from an adult with an advanced solid tumor such as melanoma, head and neck, liver or kidney cancer. CDR3s include the opening cysteine and the closing phenylalanine or tryptophan. A D gene is named only where the DNA matches it firmly. Only some rows state a clone size, as once, few, many or a class for expanded clones.

>NA|TRBV28|TRBJ1-5|NA
TGTGCCAGCCGGAGGGTTGGGAGCAATCAGCCCCAGCATTTT
CASRRVGSNQPQHF
>TRBD1|TRBV7-3|TRBJ2-2|NA
TGTGCCAGCAGCTCGCCGGGACAGACATACACCGGGGAGCTGTTTTTT
CASSSPGQTYTGELFF
>NA|TRBV6-5|TRBJ1-2|once
TGTGCCAGCAGCGCCCTGGGCGGAGAGGGCTACACCTTC
CASSALGGEGYTF
>NA|TRBV5-1|TRBJ1-2|NA
TGCGCCAGCAGCTTGGATAGACTCGTTAGTCACTTC
CASSLDRLVSHF
>NA|TRBV4-1|TRBJ1-5|once
TGCGCCAGCAGCCAAGGCACCTATAGCAATCAGCCCCAGCATTTT
CASSQGTYSNQPQHF
>NA|TRBV2|TRBJ2-7|NA
TGTGCCAGCAGTGGGGGTTACCGAGAAGGCTACGAGCAGTACTTC
CASSGGYREGYEQYF
>NA|TRBV28|TRBJ2-3|NA
TGTGCCAGCAGACTCACAGGGACAGATACGCAGTATTTT
CASRLTGTDTQYF
>NA|TRBV14|TRBJ1-3|NA
TGTGCCAGCAGCCAAGAAAGGGTTTGGAGCGGAAACACCATATATTTT
CASSQERVWSGNTIYF
>NA|TRBV5-1|TRBJ2-5|few
TGCGCCAGCAGTTTTACGGACGAGAAAGAGACCCAGTACTTC
CASSFTDEKETQYF
>NA|TRBV11-2|TRBJ1-6|NA
TGTGCCAGCAGCCGGGACTCCCCGAGCTCCTATAATTCACCCCTCCACTTT
CASSRDSPSSYNSPLHF
>NA|TRBV5-1|TRBJ2-7|NA
TGCGCCAGCGCCGGGGGTGCCACTGCCTACGAGCAGTACTTC
CASAGGATAYEQYF
>NA|TRBV28|TRBJ2-1|NA
TGTGCCACCGAAGACTACAATGAGCAGTTCTTC
CATEDYNEQFF
>NA|TRBV2|TRBJ1-2|few
TGTGCCAGCAAACCGGGAGCCGGGTATGGCTACACCTTC
CASKPGAGYGYTF
>TRBD1|TRBV19|TRBJ1-2|NA
TGTGCCAGTAGTCGGGACAGGGGGACTATGGCGGGCTACACCTTC
CASSRDRGTMAGYTF
>TRBD2|TRBV11-2|TRBJ2-1|NA
TGTGCCAGCAGCGCCGGGACTAGCGGGACCGTTGAGCAGTTCTTC
CASSAGTSGTVEQFF
>TRBD2|TRBV6-6|TRBJ2-3|NA
TGTGCCAGCGCGGGGGGCCGTGCCCACACAGATACGCAGTATTTT
CASAGGRAHTDTQYF
>NA|TRBV27|TRBJ1-4|few
TGTGCCAGCAAGGTCCCTGGCAGCTCAACTAATGAAAAACTGTTTTTT
CASKVPGSSTNEKLFF
>TRBD1|TRBV28|TRBJ2-7|NA
TGTGCCACAACAGGGGGTGGCTACGAGCAGTACTTC
CATTGGGYEQYF
>NA|TRBV29-1|TRBJ2-7|NA
TGCAGCGTTTACAGGGGAGGGTCCTACGAGCAGTACTTC
CSVYRGGSYEQYF
>NA|TRBV5-5|TRBJ1-5|NA
TGTGCCAGCAGCGGCGGGACACATAGCAATCAGCCCCAGCATTTT
CASSGGTHSNQPQHF
>NA|TRBV5-1|TRBJ2-7|NA
TGCGCCAGCAGCTTGGATGGCAGGGGATACGAGCAGTACTTC
CASSLDGRGYEQYF
>NA|TRBV7-2|TRBJ1-6|NA
TGTGCCAGCAGCCTATCCTCCGCGGCTTCACCCCTCCACTTT
CASSLSSAASPLHF
>TRBD1|TRBV11-1|TRBJ2-5|NA
TGTGCCAGCAGCCAAGGGACAGGGGGCCGGGAGACCCAGTACTTC
CASSQGTGGRETQYF
>NA|TRBV28|TRBJ1-5|NA
TGTGCCAGCAGTTGGGGCAATCAGCCCCAGCATTTT
CASSWGNQPQHF
>TRBD1|TRBV5-8|TRBJ1-4|NA
TGTGCCAGCAGCCAAGAGCCCACAGGGGAGCGGGTGGATGAAAAACTGTTTTTT
CASSQEPTGERVDEKLFF
>TRBD1|TRBV11-2|TRBJ2-7|NA
TGTGCCAGCAGCTTAAAGGCCGGGACAGGGTTCTACGAGCAGTACTTC
CASSLKAGTGFYEQYF
>NA|TRBV10-1|TRBJ2-1|NA
TGCGCCAGCAGTCCAGGGGCATACAATGAGCAGTTCTTC
CASSPGAYNEQFF
>TRBD1|TRBV7-2|TRBJ1-3|NA
TGTGCCAGCAGTCGACAGGGCCCAGGTGGAAACACCATATATTTT
CASSRQGPGGNTIYF
>TRBD1|TRBV11-2|TRBJ2-2|NA
TGTGCCAGCAGCCGATTAGGACAGGGCGTAGCCGGGGAGCTGTTTTTT
CASSRLGQGVAGELFF